The 18 T cell receptor beta chains reported below all come from one sample, sequenced in a study of siplizumab effects on memory and regulatory T cells. The protocol was immunoSEQ multiplex PCR, while the TCRdb copy is restricted to in-frame clones and leaves out a portion. The sample holds approximately 46,000 clones; more than 85% are singletons and the top ten take 17%. Sequenced input: CD8+ T cells sorted from blood. The receptor set was obtained from a human donor in good health.

This clone was counted once. The gene calls are TRBV11-2 and TRBJ2-3; possibly TRBD1 or TRBD2 for D (5 bases each). The CDR3 is 14 residues long. Trimming removed 2 bases at V and 3 bases at J, with 9 bases between. The germline V gene has CDR1 SGHAT and CDR2 FQNNGV. The CDR3 DNA follows: TGTGCCAGCAGCTTACGGGGACCTACAGATACGCAGTATTTT. Amino acids: CASSLRGPTDTQYF. Full variable domain (missing parts from reference TRBV11-2 and TRBJ2-3): EAGVAQSPRYKIIEKRQSVAFWCNPISGHATLYWYQQILGQGPKLLIQFQNNGVVDDSQLPKDRFSAERLKGVDSTLKIQPAKLEDSAVYLCASSLRGPTDTQYFGPGTRLTVL.

This clone was seen a handful of times. The chain links TRBV10-3 to TRBJ1-1; no definite D call. The CDR3 spans 15 residues. V lost 0 bases and J lost 3, with 11 bases in between. Germline CDR1 is ENHRY and CDR2 is SYGVKD. The CDR3, as DNA: TGTGCCATCAGTGAGTCGGGAAGCTTGGACACTGAAGCTTTCTTT. Translation: CAISESGSLDTEAFF.

The V gene is TRBV6-1, the J gene TRBJ2-1, with 8 bases aligning to TRBD2. This CDR3 is built from 15 residues. V trimming: 10 bases; J trimming: 5 bases; junction bases outside the gene matches: 13. Germline assignment: CDR1 MNHNS and CDR2 SASEGT. CDR3 loop: CAILNSAGDNNEQFF. CDR3 sequence (DNA): TGTGCCATCCTGAATTCAGCGGGAGACAACAATGAGCAGTTCTTC.

The chain uses TRBV11-2 and TRBJ2-1; TRBD2 aligns across 9 bases. V shed 1 base and J 4 bases; nucleotides not matched to a gene: 2. CDR3 size: 15 residues. CDR1 and CDR2 from the germline V gene are SGHAT and FQNNGV. The CDR3 reads CASSLGAGGYNEQFF. Written as DNA, the CDR3 is TGTGCCAGCAGCTTAGGGGCGGGAGGGTACAATGAGCAGTTCTTC.

In DNA, the CDR3 is TGTGCCAGCAGCTTAGCGGATAGCGGGGCCTACGAGCAGTACTTC. It yields the protein CASSLADSGAYEQYF. This chain uses TRBV7-6 with TRBJ2-7; 8 bases align to TRBD2. The germline V gene has CDR1 SGHVS and CDR2 FNYEAQ. CDR3 length: 15 residues. The trim removed 0 bases at V and 2 bases at J, leaving 3 bases unmatched.

The chain employs TRBV11-2 and TRBJ1-4; D remains ambiguous. Between the trimmed V and J ends, which lost 5 bases and 7 bases, there was a span of 14 bases. The CDR3 runs 14 residues. CDR1 SGHAT and CDR2 FQNNGV come from the germline V gene. The CDR3 DNA follows: TGTGCCAGCAGCCATGATAGTGCGGGTGAAAAACTGTTTTTT. Its translation is CASSHDSAGEKLFF.

The gene calls are TRBV5-8 and TRBJ1-2; weak D call: TRBD1 (6 bases). Germline loops: CDR1 SGHTS, CDR2 YDEGEE. Trimming took 2 bases from V and 6 from J, leaving 20 bases between them. The CDR3 is 16 residues long. The CDR3: CASSFGAGALGDGYTF. The CDR3 DNA reads as TGTGCCAGCAGCTTCGGAGCGGGGGCTCTAGGAGATGGCTACACCTTC.

V and J are TRBV4-2 and TRBJ2-3, with 9 bases fitting TRBD2. V shed 0 bases and J 10 bases; nucleotides not matched to a gene: 20. CDR3 size: 19 residues. Germline CDR1 reads LGHNA; CDR2 reads YNFKEQ. The CDR3 coding sequence is TGTGCCAGCAGCCAAGATCATCTCCCCCTGGCGGGAGGGCGATTGTCGCAGTATTTT. This translates into CASSQDHLPLAGGRLSQYF.

The V and J genes are TRBV7-9 and TRBJ1-3; no firm D call. CDR1 is SEHNR and CDR2 is FQNEAQ in the germline V gene (reference sequence). The CDR3 loop spans 16 amino acids. V was clipped by 5 bases and J by 1 base, with 15 bases between them. The CDR3 DNA reads TGTGCCAGCAGCCAAGATCGGGTGACTTCTGGAAACACCATATATTTT. It codes for CASSQDRVTSGNTIYF. The full variable domain, with the rest looked up from reference TRBV7-9 and TRBJ1-3, is DTGVSQNPRHKITKRGQNVTFRCDPISEHNRLYWYRQTLGQGPEFLTYFQNEAQLEKSRLLSDRFSAERPKGSFSTLEIQRTEQGDSAMYLCASSQDRVTSGNTIYFGEGSWLTVV.

V is TRBV19 and J is TRBJ2-7, with D perhaps given as TRBD1 or TRBD2 (5 bases each). Trimming took 3 bases from V and 3 from J, leaving 12 bases between them. From germline, CDR1 is LNHDA and CDR2 SQIVND (reference sequence). This CDR3 is built from 14 residues. DNA of the CDR3: TGTGCCAGTAGTATTTCGGGGCGCGTCTACGAGCAGTACTTC. This encodes CASSISGRVYEQYF. The full variable domain, completed using reference TRBV19 and TRBJ2-7, is DGGITQSPKYLFRKEGQNVTLSCEQNLNHDAMYWYRQDPGQGLRLIYYSQIVNDFQKGDIAEGYSVSREKKESFPLTVTSAQKNPTAFYLCASSISGRVYEQYFGPGTRLTVT.

This clone was observed a single time. V is TRBV5-1 and J is TRBJ2-1, with no clear D. From germline, CDR1 is SGHRS and CDR2 YFSETQ. The V end was cut by 4 bases, the J end by 0 bases, with 20 bases between. The CDR3 has 18 residues. In nucleotides, the CDR3 is TGCGCCAGCAGCCCCGAGCCCCCGAATTGGAGCTCCTACAATGAGCAGTTCTTC. It encodes CASSPEPPNWSSYNEQFF.

The CDR3 is CASSFPTQGYTF. CDR3 DNA sequence: TGTGCCAGCAGCTTTCCAACCCAGGGCTACACCTTC. The rearrangement links TRBV7-9 to TRBJ1-2; D is uncertain. The CDR3 consists of 12 residues. Between the trimmed V and J ends, which lost 3 bases and 8 bases, there was a span of 10 bases. Germline V gene sequence: CDR1 SEHNR, CDR2 FQNEAQ (reference sequence).

This chain uses TRBV11-2 with TRBJ2-3, with a tentative D call TRBD1 (5 bases). CDR1 and CDR2 (germline): SGHAT, FQNNGV. This CDR3 is 16 amino acids long. V shed 0 bases and J shed 4 bases, with 14 bases lying between them. CDR3 residues: CASSLEVSPGSDTQYF. The CDR3 DNA reads TGTGCCAGCAGCTTAGAGGTTAGCCCAGGGTCAGATACGCAGTATTTT.

The chain joins TRBV25-1 to TRBJ1-2; no clear D. The CDR3 is 14 residues long. V was trimmed by 5 bases and J by 2 bases, leaving 12 bases between them. From germline, CDR1 is MGHDK and CDR2 SYGVNS. As DNA, the CDR3 is TGTGCCAGCAGTTCCCTCGAGTCGAACTATGGCTACACCTTC. This translates into CASSSLESNYGYTF.

V is TRBV6-5 and J is TRBJ2-7, with D possibly matching TRBD1 (5 bases). CDR1 is MNHEY, CDR2 SVGAGI, per germline. This CDR3 region has 13 residues. Trimming stripped 6 bases from V and 7 bases from J, with 16 bases between. This chain's CDR3 is CASSYQHPGEQYF. For the CDR3, the DNA is TGTGCCAGCAGCTACCAACATCCAGGGGAGCAGTACTTC.

V and J are TRBV5-5 and TRBJ2-5; perhaps TRBD2 as D (5 bases). The CDR3 has 17 amino acids. With 0 bases removed from V and 3 bases from J, the gap between germline ends came to 18 bases. Germline V gene lookup returns CDR1 SGHKS and CDR2 YYEKEE (reference sequence). The CDR3, as DNA: TGTGCCAGCAGCTTGGATCCGTCGGGGTACGGGGAAGAGACCCAGTACTTC. It encodes CASSLDPSGYGEETQYF.

The chain employs TRBV7-8 and TRBJ2-5; D is unresolved. The CDR3 spans 15 residues. Germline CDR1 is SGHVS and CDR2 is FQNEAQ. The V end lost 2 bases, the J end lost 2 bases, and 12 bases lay between the germline ends. In DNA, the CDR3 is TGTGCCAGCAGCTTATACAACAGAGTTCAAGAGACCCAGTACTTC. As protein: CASSLYNRVQETQYF.

The chain is built from TRBV27 and TRBJ2-2; 9 bases are shared with TRBD1. Per germline, CDR1 MNHEY and CDR2 SMNVEV (reference sequence). The CDR3 runs to 15 residues. V lost 1 base, J lost 7 bases, and 4 bases stayed unmatched. The CDR3 DNA follows: TGTGCCAGCAGTTTATACAGGGGGCAAAGCGGGGAGCTGTTTTTT. Protein product: CASSLYRGQSGELFF.